Below, 9 T cell receptor beta chains from the same sample are listed, as sequenced in a study of vaccination and CD4 T cells after COVID-19. Indicated treatment: roughly 10-day PBMC culture with coronavirus spike peptide pools or control peptides (ViraFEST assay). Antigens for these TCRs are unknown. The Oncomine TCR Beta short-read assay generated sequence data from the DNA of cultured CD4+ T cells. TCRdb itself ran the PCR reads through MiXCR, one entry per CDR3 protein. The sample consists of 15,000 to 25,000 distinct CDR3 sequences, around 58% of them appearing once. Sample: CD4+ T cells from blood, cultured in vitro. Receptors originate from a human donor who had recovered from COVID-19.

The J gene is TRBJ1-2, the V gene TRBV12-5; 9 bases align to TRBD1. CDR1 is LGHNT and CDR2 is FRNRAP in the germline V gene. V gave up 7 bases and J gave up 1 base; unmatched junction bases: 13. The CDR3 runs to 17 residues. CDR3 sequence: CASARDRDYLHNYGYTF. DNA for the CDR3: TGTGCTAGTGCCCGGGACAGGGACTACTTACATAACTATGGCTACACCTTC.

The V call is TRBV6-1, the J call TRBJ2-4; no definite D call. V lost 6 bases, J lost 0 bases, and 6 bases lay in between. Germline loops: CDR1 MNHNS, CDR2 SASEGT. The CDR3 totals 13 residues. DNA for the CDR3: TGTGCCAGCAGAAATATAGCCAAAAACATTCAGTACTTC. This translates into CASRNIAKNIQYF.

The genes are TRBV29-1 and TRBJ1-2, with a tentative D call TRBD1 (6 bases). From germline, CDR1 is SQVTM and CDR2 ANQGSEA. Trimming took 5 bases from V and 6 from J, leaving 13 bases between them. This CDR3 spans 12 amino acids. As DNA, the CDR3 is TGCAGCGTTCGGGGGGCGAGTGATGGCTACACCTTC. Translation gives CSVRGASDGYTF.

The chain is built from TRBV28 and TRBJ2-1; D gene unclear. The CDR3 loop spans 13 amino acids. V gave up 4 bases and J gave up 10 bases, with 14 bases separating them. Germline CDR1 is MDHEN and CDR2 is SYDVKM. The CDR3 DNA reads as TGTGCCAGCAGTTCCCGACTTAGTTGGGAGCAGTTCTTC. Protein sequence: CASSSRLSWEQFF.

The CDR3 DNA follows: TGTGCCAGCAGTTACTCCTGGACGCCGGGGAGCTACGAGCAGTACTTC. Its translation: CASSYSWTPGSYEQYF. This sequence joins TRBV6-2 or TRBV6-3 and TRBJ2-7; weak D call: TRBD2 (5 bases). Trimming took off 0 bases at V and 3 bases at J, with 15 bases between the two ends. CDR1 and CDR2 (germline): MNHEY, SVGEGT. This CDR3 is built from 16 residues.

V is TRBV7-2 and J is TRBJ2-1, with 13 bases that match TRBD2. Germline trimming cut 4 bases from V and 8 bases from J; bases unmatched to any gene: 8. Germline V gene data show CDR1 as SGHTA and CDR2 as FQGNSA. CDR3 length equals 16 residues. DNA of the CDR3: TGTGCCAGCAGCTCCGCCGGGACTAGCGGGATAGATGAGCAGTTCTTC. Protein product: CASSSAGTSGIDEQFF. The whole variable domain, remainder taken from reference TRBV7-2 and TRBJ2-1, is GAGVSQSPSNKVTEKGKDVELRCDPISGHTALYWYRQSLGQGLEFLIYFQGNSAPDKSGLPSDRFSAERTGGSVSTLTIQRTQQEDSAVYLCASSSAGTSGIDEQFFGPGTRLTVL.

V usage is TRBV10-3 and J usage is TRBJ2-5; 10 bases are shared with TRBD2. CDR1 and CDR2 (germline): ENHRY, SYGVKD. This CDR3 spans 15 amino acids. Unmatched junction bases numbered 2, after V lost 3 bases and J lost 1 base. The CDR3 is CAISDLAGGQETQYF. The DNA of the CDR3 is TGTGCCATCAGTGACTTAGCGGGAGGCCAAGAGACCCAGTACTTC.

This chain uses TRBV20-1 with TRBJ2-5; TRBD1 agrees at 11 bases. Trimming removed 6 bases from V and 2 bases from J; junction bases left unmatched: 5. CDR1 is DFQATT, CDR2 SNEGSKA, per germline (reference sequence). The CDR3 has 14 residues. CDR3 residues: CSAIGTGGQETQYF. For the CDR3, the DNA is TGCAGTGCCATTGGGACAGGGGGTCAAGAGACCCAGTACTTC.

This chain links TRBV2 with TRBJ2-7; the D gene is possibly TRBD2 (6 bases). The CDR3 has 14 amino acids. CDR1 is SNHLY, CDR2 FYNNEI, per germline. Deletions cut 4 bases from V and 4 bases from J, with 14 bases between. CDR3 sequence: CASSGLRGIYEQYF. The CDR3 DNA follows: TGTGCCAGCAGTGGTCTCCGGGGGATATACGAGCAGTACTTC.